This T cell receptor beta chain was obtained from a study of neurological immune-mediated disorders. Study outcomes and limitations: Across subjects, no CDR3 amino acid sequence appeared in expanded clones of more than one subject, a finding that suggested private repertoires in all groups.

As for this clonotype: Antigen specificity is unknown.

Germline loops: CDR1 SGHRS, CDR2 YFSETQ. This CDR3 is 13 amino acids long. The V and J ends lost 5 bases and 5 bases respectively, with 11 bases between them. The cDNA came from 5'RACE, which used 10-nucleotide random UMIs. TCRdb re-derived calls from the 5' RACE reads in MiXCR, one entry per CDR3 protein. The sample has roughly 70,000 distinct CDR3 sequences; 5.2% are singletons. This sequence originates from a woman in her thirties with multiple sclerosis. Input material: PBMCs. The rearrangement links TRBV5-1 to TRBJ1-5; tentatively, D is TRBD1 (5 bases). CDR3 residues: CASRGAQDQPQHF. CDR3 in DNA: TGCGCCAGCAGAGGGGCGCAGGATCAGCCCCAGCATTTT. Using reference TRBV5-1 and TRBJ1-5 for the parts outside the CDR3, the full variable domain is KAGVTQTPRYLIKTRGQQVTLSCSPISGHRSVSWYQQTPGQGLQFLFEYFSETQRNKGNFPGRFSGRQFSNSRSEMNVSTLELGDSALYLCASRGAQDQPQHFGDGTRLSIL.